The clone carrying this TCR beta chain was found many times. The data originate from a study of regulatory T cells in long-lasting Graves disease. For the study at large: Those Graves' patients who were newly diagnosed had been on antithyroid drugs under 3 months.

Germline values: CDR1 LNHNV, CDR2 YYDKDF (reference sequence). CDR3 size: 17 residues. Trimming left V 3 bases short and J 0 bases short, with 15 bases between. Time point of the sample: newly diagnosed GD, antithyroid drugs for less than 3 months. RNA extracted from PBMCs served as the sequencing template. To make TCR beta libraries, researchers used iRepertoire HTBI primers and Arm-PCR of CDR3 regions. Using its own MiXCR run on the multiplex PCR reads, TCRdb lists one record per CDR3 protein. The sample consists of some 410,000 distinct CDR3 sequences, about 17% of them appearing once. This sample was also put to use in a study of T cells in Graves' hyperthyroidism and ophthalmopathy.

The V call is TRBV15, the J call TRBJ2-1; D perhaps matches TRBD1 (5 bases). The source material was peripheral blood mononuclear cells (PBMCs), sampled at new diagnosis, from a patient treated with antithyroid drugs. The sequence came from a woman in her twenties or thirties with Graves disease. CDR3 residues: CATSSGQGGSSYNEQFF. Written as DNA, the CDR3 is TGTGCCACCAGCAGTGGGCAGGGCGGCAGCTCCTACAATGAGCAGTTCTTC.